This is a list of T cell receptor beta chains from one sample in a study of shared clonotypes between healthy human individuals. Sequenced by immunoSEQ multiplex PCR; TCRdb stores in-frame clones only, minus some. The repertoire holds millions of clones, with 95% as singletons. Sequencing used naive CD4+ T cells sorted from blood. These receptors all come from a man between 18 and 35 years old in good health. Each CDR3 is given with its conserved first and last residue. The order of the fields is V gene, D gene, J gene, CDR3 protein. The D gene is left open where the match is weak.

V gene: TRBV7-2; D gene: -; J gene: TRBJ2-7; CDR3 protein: CASSLFDYEQYF
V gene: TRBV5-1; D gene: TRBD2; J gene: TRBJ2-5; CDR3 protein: CASSLISGGLQTQYF
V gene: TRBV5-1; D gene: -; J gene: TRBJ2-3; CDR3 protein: CASSSLDRIGVDTQYF
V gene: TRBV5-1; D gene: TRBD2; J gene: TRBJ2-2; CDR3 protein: CASSFSSTSGAGELFF
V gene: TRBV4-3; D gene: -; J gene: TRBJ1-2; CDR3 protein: CASSLLADQPLTF
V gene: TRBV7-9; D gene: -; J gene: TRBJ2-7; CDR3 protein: CASSGLGGGPSEQYF
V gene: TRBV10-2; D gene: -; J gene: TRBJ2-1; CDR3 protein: CASRAGTSEQFF
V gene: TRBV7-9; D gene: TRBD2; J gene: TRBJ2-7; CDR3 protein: CASSTGRTSGGYEQYF
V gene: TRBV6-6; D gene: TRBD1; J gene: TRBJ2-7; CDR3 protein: CASSYSGTGVFDEQYF
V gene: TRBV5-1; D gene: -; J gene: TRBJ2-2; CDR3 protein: CASSLDLTNTGELFF
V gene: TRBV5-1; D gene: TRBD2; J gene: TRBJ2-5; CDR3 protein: CASSYGGATETQYF
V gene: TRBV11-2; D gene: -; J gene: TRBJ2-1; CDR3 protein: CASSSIGGSSYNEQFF
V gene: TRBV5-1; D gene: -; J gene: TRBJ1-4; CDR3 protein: CASSLAPRATNEKLFF
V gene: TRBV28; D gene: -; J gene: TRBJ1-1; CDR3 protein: CASSLLRSLGAFF
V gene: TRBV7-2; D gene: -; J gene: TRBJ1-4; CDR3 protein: CASSPRSQGSEKLFF
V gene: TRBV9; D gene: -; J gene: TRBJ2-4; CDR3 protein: CASSPQDKNIQYF
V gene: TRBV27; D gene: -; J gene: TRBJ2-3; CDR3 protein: CASSFGAPQVDTQYF
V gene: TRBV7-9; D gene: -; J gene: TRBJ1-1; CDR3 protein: CASSLGVANTEAFF
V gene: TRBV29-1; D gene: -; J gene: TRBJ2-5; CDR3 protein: CSVLVGETQYF
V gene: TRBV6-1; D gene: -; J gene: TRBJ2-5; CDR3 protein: CASSERRQGGIETQYF
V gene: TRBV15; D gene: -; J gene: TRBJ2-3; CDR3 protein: CATAGTVVDTQYF
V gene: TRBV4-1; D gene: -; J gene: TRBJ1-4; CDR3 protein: CASSQPLRGSNEKLFF
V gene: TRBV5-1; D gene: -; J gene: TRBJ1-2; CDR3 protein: CASSTGDAPYGYTF
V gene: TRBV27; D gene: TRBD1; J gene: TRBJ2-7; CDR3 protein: CASSDRGSEQYF
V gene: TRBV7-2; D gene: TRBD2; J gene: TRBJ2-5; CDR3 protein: CASSILPGLAGEKTQYF
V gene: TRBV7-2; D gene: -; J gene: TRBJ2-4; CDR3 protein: CASSLNTRAIAKNIQYF
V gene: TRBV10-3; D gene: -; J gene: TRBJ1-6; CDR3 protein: CATGGVAGNSPLHF
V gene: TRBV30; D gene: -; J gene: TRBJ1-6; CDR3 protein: CAWISSGNSPLHF
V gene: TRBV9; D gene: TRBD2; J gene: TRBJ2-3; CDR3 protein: CASSVDSGGAVDTQYF
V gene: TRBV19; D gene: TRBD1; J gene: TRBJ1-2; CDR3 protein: CASSIGTGFYGYTF
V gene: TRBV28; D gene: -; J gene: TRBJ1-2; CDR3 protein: CASSLLSYLRGYTF
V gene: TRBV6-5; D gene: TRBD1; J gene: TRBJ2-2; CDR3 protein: CASSRPGQGAGELFF
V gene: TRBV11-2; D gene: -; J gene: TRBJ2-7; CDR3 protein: CASSLMAGNSYEQYF
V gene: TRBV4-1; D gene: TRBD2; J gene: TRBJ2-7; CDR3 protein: CASSHAGGGEQYF
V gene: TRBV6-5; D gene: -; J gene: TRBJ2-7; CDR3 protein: CASRPSGTSPYEQYF
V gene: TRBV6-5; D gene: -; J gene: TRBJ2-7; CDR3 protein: CASSPWVSYEQYF
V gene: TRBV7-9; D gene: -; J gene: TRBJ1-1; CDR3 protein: CASSSWARGLFTEAFF
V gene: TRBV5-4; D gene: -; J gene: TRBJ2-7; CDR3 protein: CASSRPGSGADEQYF
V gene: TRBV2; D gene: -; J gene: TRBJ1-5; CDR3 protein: CASSLAHPPDDF
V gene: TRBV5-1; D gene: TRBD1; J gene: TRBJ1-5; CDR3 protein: CASSLEGARNQPQHF
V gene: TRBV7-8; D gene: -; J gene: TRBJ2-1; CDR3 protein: CASSLDAGPYNEQFF
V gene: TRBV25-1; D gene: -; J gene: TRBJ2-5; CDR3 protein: CASRSGETQYF
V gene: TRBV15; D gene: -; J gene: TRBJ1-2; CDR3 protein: CATSRVPLVDYGYTF
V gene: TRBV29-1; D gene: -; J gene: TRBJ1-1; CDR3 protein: CSGGTNTEAFF
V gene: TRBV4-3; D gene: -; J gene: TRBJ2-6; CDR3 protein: CASSQERVRWSGANVLTF
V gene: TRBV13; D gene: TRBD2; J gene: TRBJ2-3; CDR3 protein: CASSTTGGTDTQYF
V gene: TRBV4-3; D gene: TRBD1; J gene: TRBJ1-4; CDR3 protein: CASSPLPTGREKLFF
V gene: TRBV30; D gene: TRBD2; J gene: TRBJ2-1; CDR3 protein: CAWSAGTSWAEQFF
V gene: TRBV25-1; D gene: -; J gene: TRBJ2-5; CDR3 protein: CASTSGGAQYF
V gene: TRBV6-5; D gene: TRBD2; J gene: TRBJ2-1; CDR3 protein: CASRRTSGSGEQFF
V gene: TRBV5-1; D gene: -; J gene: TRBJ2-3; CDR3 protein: CASSLIQGGGTDTQYF
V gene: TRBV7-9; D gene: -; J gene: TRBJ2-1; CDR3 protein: CASSPRTANEQFF